This is a list of T cell receptor beta chains from one sample in a study of T cell repertoires in cytomegalovirus infection. TCRdb reprocessed the reads with MiXCR, giving one entry per CDR3 protein. Of around 450,000 distinct CDR3 sequences in the sample, about 11% were seen once. The sequencing sample was made of PBMCs. These receptor sequences come from a human donor in good health (CMV status not recorded). Some clones in this sample may be carry-over from other donors' samples. CDR3s include the opening cysteine and the closing phenylalanine or tryptophan. Each record gives: J gene, V gene, clone size, D gene, CDR3 DNA, CDR3 protein. The D gene is left open where the match is weak. Clone sizes are given selectively: once, few, many, or a class where the clone is expanded.

TRBJ2-1	TRBV11-2	many	TRBD1	TGTGCCAGCAGCCACGGACAGGGGGAGTTCTTC	CASSHGQGEFF
TRBJ2-4	TRBV29-1	.	TRBD1	TGCAGCATTCTTGACAGGGGGCAAGCCAAAAACATTCAGTACTTC	CSILDRGQAKNIQYF
TRBJ2-2	TRBV5-4	few	TRBD1	TGTGCCAGCAGCCTAATCACAGGGGGCACCGGGGAGCTGTTTTTT	CASSLITGGTGELFF
TRBJ2-3	TRBV11-2	many	.	TGTGCCAGCACCCTGCAAGGGGCCACAGATACGCAGTATTTT	CASTLQGATDTQYF
TRBJ1-5	TRBV6-1	many	.	TGTGCCAGCCTCGAGGCGGGGGGCAATCAGCCCCAGCATTTT	CASLEAGGNQPQHF
TRBJ1-1	TRBV7-3	many	.	TGTGCCAGCAGTATCCAGGGGAGCGACACTGAAGCTTTCTTT	CASSIQGSDTEAFF
TRBJ2-7	TRBV20-1	few	TRBD2	TGCAGTGTTGGACTAGCGGGAGTGGCCTACGAGCAGTACTTC	CSVGLAGVAYEQYF
TRBJ2-7	TRBV7-2	many	.	TGTGCCAGCAGCTTAGGTGGGGGGACTCTTTACGAGCAGTACTTC	CASSLGGGTLYEQYF
TRBJ1-2	TRBV27	many	TRBD1	TGTGCCAGCAGTTTACTTACAGGGGGCCAAAACTATGGCTACACCTTC	CASSLLTGGQNYGYTF
TRBJ1-1	TRBV28	many	.	TGTGCCAGCAGTGGCGGACTGTTCACTGAAGCTTTCTTT	CASSGGLFTEAFF
TRBJ2-1	TRBV7-9	many	.	TGTGCCAGCAGCTCCGACCCAGAAAACAATGAGCAGTTCTTC	CASSSDPENNEQFF
TRBJ1-2	TRBV29-1	.	.	TGCAGCTCTGAGCGGGGTAACAGCTATGGCTACACCTTC	CSSERGNSYGYTF
TRBJ2-7	TRBV28	once	.	TGTGCCAGCACCCCCCAAGGAGGGAGCTCCTACGAGCAGTACTTC	CASTPQGGSSYEQYF
TRBJ2-1	TRBV7-2	many	TRBD2	TGTGCCAGCAGCTCACCGAGAAAAGCGGGAGGGCCCTACAATGAGCAGTTCTTC	CASSSPRKAGGPYNEQFF
TRBJ2-7	TRBV19	many	TRBD1	TGTGCCAGTAGTATCGGTGGACCAGGGGGCGAGCAGTACTTC	CASSIGGPGGEQYF
TRBJ2-1	TRBV6-6	many	TRBD2	TGTGCCAGCAGTTACTCCGGTCTAGCGGTCTACAATGAGCAGTTCTTC	CASSYSGLAVYNEQFF
TRBJ1-2	TRBV20-1	many	TRBD1	TGCAGTGCTAGTAGGGACAGGGGGGACTATGGCTACACCTTC	CSASRDRGDYGYTF
TRBJ1-1	TRBV2	.	.	TGTGCCAGCAGCCGGGCCCGACCGAACACTGAAGCTTTCTTT	CASSRARPNTEAFF
TRBJ2-2	TRBV7-8	many	TRBD2	TGTGCCAGCAGCTTATTCGCGGGACTAGCGGGAGCGAACACCGGGGAGCTGTTTTTT	CASSLFAGLAGANTGELFF
TRBJ2-3	TRBV12-3/TRBV12-4	.	.	TGTGCCAGCACCCCTAACGGAGAATCTAGCACAGATACGCAGTATTTT	CASTPNGESSTDTQYF
TRBJ1-2	TRBV2	.	.	TGTGCCAGCAGGGCCAATGGGCTGCCCTATGGCTACACCTTC	CASRANGLPYGYTF
TRBJ2-1	TRBV29-1	few	.	TGCAGCGCCACCTACTACAATGAGCAGTTCTTC	CSATYYNEQFF
TRBJ2-7	TRBV7-6	many	TRBD2	TGTGCCAGCAGTCGAACTAGCGGGAGTAGCTACGAGCAGTACTTC	CASSRTSGSSYEQYF
TRBJ2-3	TRBV5-5	many	TRBD1	TGTGCCAGCAGCTTTGGGACCGGGACAGCTCGCACAGATACGCAGTATTTT	CASSFGTGTARTDTQYF
TRBJ1-1	TRBV10-3	.	.	TGTGCCATCAGTGAGTCTCCAGGTCCAACTGAAGCTTTCTTT	CAISESPGPTEAFF
TRBJ1-2	TRBV4-2	few	.	TGTGCCAGCAGCCAAGATAGCGGCCCCTATGGCTACACCTTC	CASSQDSGPYGYTF
TRBJ2-7	TRBV20-1	.	.	TGCAGTGCCCGGGGAGTTAGCTCCTACGAGCAGTACTTC	CSARGVSSYEQYF
TRBJ2-2	TRBV7-3	many	TRBD1	TGTGCCAGCAGCTCCTCCTCCGACAGGGCGAACACCGGGGAGCTGTTTTTT	CASSSSSDRANTGELFF
TRBJ2-2	TRBV7-3	many	.	TGTGCCAGCACCCTCACAGACTATACCGGGGAGCTGTTTTTT	CASTLTDYTGELFF
TRBJ2-1	TRBV6-6	.	.	TGTGCCAGCAGTTACTCAGAAGGGGGTGAGCAGTTCTTC	CASSYSEGGEQFF
TRBJ1-6	TRBV5-1	few	TRBD1	TGCGCCAGCAGCTCGTGGGGACAGGGGGAACCCCTCCACTTT	CASSSWGQGEPLHF
TRBJ2-5	TRBV7-2	many	.	TGTGCCAGCAGCCCGGGTTTCGCGAAAGAGACCCAGTACTTC	CASSPGFAKETQYF
TRBJ2-2	TRBV7-6	many	.	TGTGCCAGCAGTAAGAGCCGGGGGCACAGGACCGGGGAGCTGTTTTTT	CASSKSRGHRTGELFF
TRBJ2-3	TRBV19	.	TRBD2	TGTGCCAGTAGTCCATGGACTAGCGGGGGTGGCACAGATACGCAGTATTTT	CASSPWTSGGGTDTQYF
TRBJ1-2	TRBV14	many	.	TGTGCCAGCAGCCAAACGAGAGGGATCTATGGCTACACCTTC	CASSQTRGIYGYTF
TRBJ1-1	TRBV2	few	.	TGTGCCAGCAGCCGCTGGCAGGGGCTGAACACTGAAGCTTTCTTT	CASSRWQGLNTEAFF
TRBJ2-1	TRBV5-1	few	.	TGCGCCAGCAGCGGATCTAGTGTGGAGTTCTTC	CASSGSSVEFF
TRBJ2-1	TRBV5-1	.	TRBD2	TGCGCCAGCAGCTTGGGTAGCGGGAGATTAGTAAATGAGCAGTTCTTC	CASSLGSGRLVNEQFF
TRBJ2-5	TRBV20-1	many	.	TGCAGTGCTTCCGGACAGGGAGGGGAGACCCAGTACTTC	CSASGQGGETQYF
TRBJ1-1	TRBV7-9	many	.	TGTGCCAGCAGCCCCCCGGGAGCCGCGTTTGGAGCTTTCTTT	CASSPPGAAFGAFF
TRBJ1-2	TRBV5-1	many	TRBD1	TGCGCCAGCAGATTAACTGGACAGGGACCTGGCTACACCTTC	CASRLTGQGPGYTF
TRBJ2-3	TRBV7-3	once	.	TGTGCCAGGAGCTTGTACGGGAGCACAGATACGCAGTATTTT	CARSLYGSTDTQYF
TRBJ1-2	TRBV28	once	TRBD1	TGTGCCAGCAGTCAAGACAGGGGGCTAACCTTC	CASSQDRGLTF
TRBJ2-4	TRBV14	many	TRBD2	TGTGCCAGCAGCCAAGTAAATTTTAGAGCGGGAGGAGCCAAAAACATTCAGTACTTC	CASSQVNFRAGGAKNIQYF
TRBJ1-1	TRBV6-1	many	.	TGTGCCAGCAGTTTGTGGACAGCAAATGAAGCTTTCTTT	CASSLWTANEAFF
TRBJ2-7	TRBV6-5	few	.	TGTGCCAGCAGTCCCCCACCCCAGGGTTCCTACGAGCAGTACTTC	CASSPPPQGSYEQYF
TRBJ2-1	TRBV19	.	TRBD2	TGTGCCAGTAGGCTAGCGGGGGACAATGAGCAGTTCTTC	CASRLAGDNEQFF
TRBJ2-3	TRBV7-3	many	.	TGTGCCAGCAGCAAGACTAGCACAGATACGCAGTATTTT	CASSKTSTDTQYF
TRBJ2-1	TRBV20-1	.	.	TGCAGTGCTAGAGTTCTAGTGTGGGATGAGCAGTTCTTC	CSARVLVWDEQFF
TRBJ2-3	TRBV5-1	many	TRBD2	TGCGCCAGCAGCCTCCGGACTAGCGGGATAAGAGATACGCAGTATTTT	CASSLRTSGIRDTQYF
TRBJ2-1	TRBV11-1	many	TRBD2	TGTGCCAGCAGCGAACAACCAGCGGGAGTCACGGGTGAGCAGTTCTTC	CASSEQPAGVTGEQFF
TRBJ2-7	TRBV10-3	.	TRBD2	TGTGCCATCAGTGTAACTAGCGGGAGGACTAACGAGCAGTACTTC	CAISVTSGRTNEQYF
TRBJ2-7	TRBV7-9	many	TRBD2	TGTGCCAGCAGTCTAGCGGGAGAGACCTACGAGCAGTACTTC	CASSLAGETYEQYF